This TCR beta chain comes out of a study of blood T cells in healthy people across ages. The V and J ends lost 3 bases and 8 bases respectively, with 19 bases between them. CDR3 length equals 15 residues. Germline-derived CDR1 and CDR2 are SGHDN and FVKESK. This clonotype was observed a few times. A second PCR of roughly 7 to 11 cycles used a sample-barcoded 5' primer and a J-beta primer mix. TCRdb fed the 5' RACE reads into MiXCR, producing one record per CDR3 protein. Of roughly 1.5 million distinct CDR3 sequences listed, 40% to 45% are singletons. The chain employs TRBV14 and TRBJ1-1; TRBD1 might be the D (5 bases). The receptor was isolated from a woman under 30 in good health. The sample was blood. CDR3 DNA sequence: TGTGCCAGCAGCCATGGACGTCTCAGGGTCGGGGAAGCTTTCTTT. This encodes CASSHGRLRVGEAFF.